The next 3 T cell receptor beta chains were all read from a single sample in a study of T cell responses to AZD1222 COVID-19 vaccine. The table came from immunoSEQ multiplex PCR; TCRdb's copy has only in-frame clones and leaves some out. The repertoire includes about 120,000 clones, 70% to 90% of them detected once, and about 3% sits in the top ten. Sequencing used peripheral blood, obtained on day 0 of AZD1222 vaccination. Receptors originate from an adult in good health.

The chain carries TRBV29-1 and TRBJ1-2; no firm D call. Germline CDR1 and CDR2: SQVTM and ANQGSEA. The V gene lost 2 bases and the J gene lost 5 bases, with 6 bases spanning the gap. This CDR3 has 11 residues. CDR3 amino acids: CSVEREYGYTF. The CDR3 DNA reads TGCAGCGTTGAAAGGGAGTATGGCTACACCTTC.

The V gene is TRBV7-3, the J gene TRBJ2-3; 13 nucleotides agree with TRBD2. The CDR3 length is 16 residues. V lost 4 bases and J lost 5; bases outside the gene matches: 6. The germline V gene encodes CDR1 SGHTA and CDR2 FQGTGA. The CDR3 loop is CASSSGLAGVLDTQYF. DNA for the CDR3: TGTGCCAGCAGCTCCGGACTAGCGGGAGTTTTAGATACGCAGTATTTT. Combining the CDR3 with reference TRBV7-3 and TRBJ2-3 gives the whole variable domain GAGVSQTPSNKVTEKGKYVELRCDPISGHTALYWYRQSLGQGPEFLIYFQGTGAADDSGLPNDRFFAVRPEGSVSTLKIQRTERGDSAVYLCASSSGLAGVLDTQYFGPGTRLTVL.

Only one count was recorded for this clone. The chain links TRBV4-1 to TRBJ1-6, with a tentative D call TRBD1 (6 bases). With 0 bases removed from V and 0 bases from J, the gap between germline ends came to 9 bases. This CDR3 has 17 residues. Germline CDR1 reads MGHRA; CDR2 reads YSYEKL. The CDR3 spells CASSQETGPSYNSPLHF. CDR3 sequence (DNA): TGCGCCAGCAGCCAAGAGACAGGTCCCTCCTATAATTCACCCCTCCACTTT.